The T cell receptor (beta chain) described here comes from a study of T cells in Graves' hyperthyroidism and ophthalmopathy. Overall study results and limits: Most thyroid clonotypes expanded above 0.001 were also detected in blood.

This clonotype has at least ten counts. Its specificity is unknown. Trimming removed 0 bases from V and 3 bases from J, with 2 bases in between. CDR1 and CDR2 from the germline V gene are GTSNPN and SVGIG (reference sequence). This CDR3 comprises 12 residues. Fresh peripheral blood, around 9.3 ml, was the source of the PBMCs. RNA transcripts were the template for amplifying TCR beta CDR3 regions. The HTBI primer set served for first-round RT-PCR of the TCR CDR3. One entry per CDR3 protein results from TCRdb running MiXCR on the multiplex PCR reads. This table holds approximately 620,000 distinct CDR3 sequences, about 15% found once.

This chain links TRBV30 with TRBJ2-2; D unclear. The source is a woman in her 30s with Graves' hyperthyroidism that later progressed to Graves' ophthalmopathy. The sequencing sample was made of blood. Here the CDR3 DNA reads TGTGCCTGGAGTGTAGACACCGGGGAGCTGTTTTTT. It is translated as CAWSVDTGELFF.